This T cell receptor (beta chain) stems from a study of blood T cell repertoires in COVID-19. Study details: In each case, the material was cDNA or gDNA derived from T cells, B-cell-depleted T cells, or PBMCs.

Source study methods: The authors estimated nucleated cell counts from reference gene primer amplification. The table came from immunoSEQ multiplex PCR; TCRdb's copy has only in-frame clones and leaves some out. For V, J and clone size, that table is used; D and trimming come from the DNA. The table records about 260,000 clones, approximately 90% of them present only once. Germline CDR1 KGHSH, CDR2 LQKENI. The CDR3 sequence is 15 residues long. The J segment lost 0 bases and the V segment lost 0 bases, leaving 1 base of the junction unmatched. Recruitment covered about two dozen US areas and drew participants whose ages spanned about 18 to 89 years. Researchers sorted participants into cohorts using their self-reported clinical history.

The sequenced sample was PBMCs or T cells enriched from blood (not recorded which). The chain couples TRBV18 to TRBJ1-1; 7 positions agree with TRBD1. The TCR was taken from a woman in her 30s with acute COVID-19. The CDR3 spells CASSPPGTVNTEAFF. The CDR3 nucleotides are TGTGCCAGCTCACCACCCGGGACAGTGAACACTGAAGCTTTCTTT.